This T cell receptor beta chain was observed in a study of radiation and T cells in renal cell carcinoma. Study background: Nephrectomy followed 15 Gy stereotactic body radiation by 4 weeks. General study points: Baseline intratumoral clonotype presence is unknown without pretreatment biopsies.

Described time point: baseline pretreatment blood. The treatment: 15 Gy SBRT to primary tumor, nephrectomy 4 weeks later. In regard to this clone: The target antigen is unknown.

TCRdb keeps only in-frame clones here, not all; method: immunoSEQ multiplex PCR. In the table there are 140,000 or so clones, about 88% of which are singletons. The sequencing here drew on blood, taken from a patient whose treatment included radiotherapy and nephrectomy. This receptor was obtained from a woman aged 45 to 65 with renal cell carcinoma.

The chain's CDR3 is CASSELRPDTQYF. The CDR3 bases are TGTGCCAGCAGTGAATTAAGGCCAGATACGCAGTATTTT. The rearrangement joins TRBV25-1 to TRBJ2-3; unclear D gene. CDR1 is MGHDK and CDR2 is SYGVNS in the germline V gene. This CDR3 has 13 amino acids. V was pared by 1 base and J by 4 bases, with 6 bases between.